A selection of T cell receptor beta chains follows, all from one sample in a study of cytomegalovirus exposure and HLA in healthy donors. Profiling relied on immunoSEQ multiplex PCR, and the TCRdb table lists in-frame clones only, not all of them. Found here are 24,000 or so clones, roughly three quarters of them singletons; the top ten hold approximately 5%. What was sequenced was PBMCs. The receptors shown here come from a male donor in good health and CMV-seronegative. The CDR3 runs from the conserved cysteine through the conserved F or W. A D gene is named only where the DNA matches it firmly. The listing skips clone size in some rows; elsewhere it reads once, few, many or a size class.

D,size,V,J,DNA,CDR3
NA,NA,TRBV10-3,TRBJ1-3,TGTGGACACCGTCGAGCAGGACAGACAACGGGAAACACCATATATTTT,CGHRRAGQTTGNTIYF
TRBD2,NA,TRBV11-1,TRBJ2-7,TGTGCCAGCAGCTTATCTAGCGGGCGTGACTACGAGCAGTACTTC,CASSLSSGRDYEQYF
TRBD1,few,TRBV19,TRBJ2-6,TGTGCCAGTAGTATAGAGGCGATTATGAGGGGGCTTGCTGGGGCCAACGTCCTGACTTTC,CASSIEAIMRGLAGANVLTF
NA,NA,TRBV20-1,TRBJ2-5,TGCAGTGTCTCAAGCGGGACCCAGTACTTC,CSVSSGTQYF
NA,NA,TRBV11-2,TRBJ2-7,TGTGCCAGCACTTTAGTGGGGGGGCGCGACTACGAGCAGTACTTC,CASTLVGGRDYEQYF
TRBD1,NA,TRBV28,TRBJ1-2,TGTGCCAGCATCCCCGCCGGATGGGACAGCTATGGCTACACCTTC,CASIPAGWDSYGYTF
NA,NA,TRBV7-9,TRBJ1-4,TGTGCCAGCAGCTGGGGCTCCAGCCTGAATGAAAAACTGTTTTTT,CASSWGSSLNEKLFF
NA,once,TRBV2,TRBJ1-1,TGTGCCAGCAGTGAAGCGCGAGCTTTCTTT,CASSEARAFF
TRBD1,NA,TRBV29-1,TRBJ1-2,TGCAGCGTTGAAGCAGGGACAGACTATGGCTACACCTTC,CSVEAGTDYGYTF
NA,NA,TRBV7-9,TRBJ1-2,TGTGCCAGCAGCTTATGGGGGGACTATGGCTACACCTTC,CASSLWGDYGYTF
NA,few,TRBV5-1,TRBJ1-1,TGCGCCAGCAGCTTGCCACAGGGTAACACTGAAGCTTTCTTT,CASSLPQGNTEAFF
NA,NA,TRBV30,TRBJ2-7,TGTGCCTGGAGTGTTTGGAGCCGATACGAGCAGTACTTC,CAWSVWSRYEQYF
NA,NA,TRBV5-1,TRBJ2-7,TGCGCCAGCAGCCCCAGGGGCCATATTTTGGCCGCAGTGGAACAGTACTTC,CASSPRGHILAAVEQYF
NA,NA,TRBV7-6,TRBJ2-5,TGTGCCAGCAGCTTCTCACAGAAAGAGACCCAGTACTTC,CASSFSQKETQYF
NA,NA,TRBV6-1,TRBJ2-4,TGTGCCAGCAGTGACGACAGGATAGCCAAAAACATTCAGTACTTC,CASSDDRIAKNIQYF
NA,NA,TRBV27,TRBJ2-1,TGTGCCAGCAGGACGATGGCAGGGCCCTACAATGAGCAGTTCTTC,CASRTMAGPYNEQFF
NA,NA,TRBV15,TRBJ2-7,TGTGCCACCAGCAGAGATGAACCAGTGACTGCCTACGAGCAGTACTTC,CATSRDEPVTAYEQYF
NA,NA,TRBV9,TRBJ2-3,TGTGCCAGCAGCGTAGGGATAGCGGCTAGCACAGATACGCAGTATTTT,CASSVGIAASTDTQYF
TRBD2,NA,TRBV6-4,TRBJ2-1,TGTGCCAGCAGTCCTCGAGCGGGGGGATACAATGAGCAGTTCTTC,CASSPRAGGYNEQFF
TRBD1,NA,TRBV29-1,TRBJ1-2,TGCAGCGTTCAAGACAGGGGCTATGGCTACACCTTC,CSVQDRGYGYTF
NA,once,TRBV4-1,TRBJ2-1,TGCGCCAGCAGCCAAGTCGATTTAGGGGTGTCCTACAATGAGCAGTTCTTC,CASSQVDLGVSYNEQFF
NA,few,TRBV7-9,TRBJ2-1,TGTGCCAGCAGCTTACCGGGAAATTACAATGAGCAGTTCTTC,CASSLPGNYNEQFF
NA,NA,TRBV5-1,TRBJ1-1,TGCGCCAGCACCGTAGATCGAGAGATGAACACTGAAGCTTTCTTT,CASTVDREMNTEAFF
NA,NA,TRBV4-3,TRBJ1-5,TGCGCCAGCAGCCTAGGGGTTAATCAGCCCCAGCATTTT,CASSLGVNQPQHF
NA,NA,TRBV28,TRBJ1-4,TGTGCCAGCAGTCCCAGCGACGGAGTTACTAATGAAAAACTGTTTTTT,CASSPSDGVTNEKLFF
NA,NA,TRBV19,TRBJ2-6,TGTGCCAGTAGCCACTTTAGGGGCTCTGGGGCCAACGTCCTGACTTTC,CASSHFRGSGANVLTF
NA,NA,TRBV11-2,TRBJ2-1,TGTGCCAGCAGTACAGGGTTTGAGCAGTTCTTC,CASSTGFEQFF
TRBD2,NA,TRBV18,TRBJ2-7,TGTGCCAGCTCACTTGGGACTAACTCCTACGAGCAGTACTTC,CASSLGTNSYEQYF
TRBD1,few,TRBV6-5,TRBJ1-2,TGTGCCAGCAGTTTCTCCGGGACAGGGAAAGGCTACACCTTT,CASSFSGTGKGYTF
TRBD1,NA,TRBV5-1,TRBJ1-4,TGCGCCATCAAATGGGACAGGGGAGGCACTAATGAAAAACTGTTTTTT,CAIKWDRGGTNEKLFF
NA,NA,TRBV27,TRBJ2-7,TGTGCCAGCAGCCTCGCGGGGGCCAGCTACGAGCAGTACTTC,CASSLAGASYEQYF